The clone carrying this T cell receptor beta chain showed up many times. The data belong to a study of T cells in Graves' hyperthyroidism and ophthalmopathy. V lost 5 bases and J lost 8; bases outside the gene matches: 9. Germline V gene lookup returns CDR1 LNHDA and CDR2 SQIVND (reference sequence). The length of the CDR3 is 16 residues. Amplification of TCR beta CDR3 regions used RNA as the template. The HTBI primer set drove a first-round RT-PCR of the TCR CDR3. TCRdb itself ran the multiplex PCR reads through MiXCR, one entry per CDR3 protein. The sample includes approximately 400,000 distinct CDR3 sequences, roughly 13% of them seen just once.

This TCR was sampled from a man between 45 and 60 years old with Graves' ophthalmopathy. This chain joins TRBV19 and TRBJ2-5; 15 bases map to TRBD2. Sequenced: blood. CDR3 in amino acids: CASSPGLAGGPITQYF. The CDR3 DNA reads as TGTGCCAGTAGTCCGGGACTAGCGGGAGGCCCAATCACCCAGTACTTC. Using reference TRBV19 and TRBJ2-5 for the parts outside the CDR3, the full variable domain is DGGITQSPKYLFRKEGQNVTLSCEQNLNHDAMYWYRQDPGQGLRLIYYSQIVNDFQKGDIAEGYSVSREKKESFPLTVTSAQKNPTAFYLCASSPGLAGGPITQYFGPGTRLLVL.